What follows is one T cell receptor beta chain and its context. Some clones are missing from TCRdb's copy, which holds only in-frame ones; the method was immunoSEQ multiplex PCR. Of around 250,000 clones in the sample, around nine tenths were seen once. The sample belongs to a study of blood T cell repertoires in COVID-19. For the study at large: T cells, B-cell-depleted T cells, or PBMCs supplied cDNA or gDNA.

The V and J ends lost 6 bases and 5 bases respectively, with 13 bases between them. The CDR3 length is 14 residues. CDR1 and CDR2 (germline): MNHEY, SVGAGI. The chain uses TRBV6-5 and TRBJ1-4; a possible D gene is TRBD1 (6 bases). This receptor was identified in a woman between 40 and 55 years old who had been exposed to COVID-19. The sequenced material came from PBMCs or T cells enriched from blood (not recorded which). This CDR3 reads CASSGTSPNEKLFF. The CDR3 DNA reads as TGTGCCAGCAGCGGGACATCGCCGAATGAAAAACTGTTTTTT.